The entry that follows covers one T cell receptor (beta chain) sequence. The CDR3 is 13 residues long. Germline assignment: CDR1 MNHEY and CDR2 SMNVEV (reference sequence). V was cut by 4 bases and J by 5 bases, with 8 bases left in between. The entry originates in a study of blood T cell repertoires in COVID-19. Study context: T cells, B-cell-depleted T cells, or PBMCs supplied cDNA or gDNA.

Measured with immunoSEQ multiplex PCR; TCRdb has only the in-frame clones, and not every one. The sample holds around 250,000 clones, more than 70% seen once. Residents of over 20 US areas, aged about 18 to 89 years, made up the participants. Researchers sorted participants into cohorts using their self-reported clinical history. Each recovered donor of Cohort 3 presented with two negative PCRs, clearance, or symptom resolution. The rearrangement joins TRBV27 to TRBJ2-2, with D possibly TRBD1 on 6 matching bases. Specimen: PBMCs or T cells enriched from blood (not recorded which). The sequence was obtained from a woman between 45 and 65 years old who had recovered from COVID-19. The CDR3 bases are TGTGCCAGCAGTTATACAGGGACCGGGGAGCTGTTTTTT. This translates into CASSYTGTGELFF.